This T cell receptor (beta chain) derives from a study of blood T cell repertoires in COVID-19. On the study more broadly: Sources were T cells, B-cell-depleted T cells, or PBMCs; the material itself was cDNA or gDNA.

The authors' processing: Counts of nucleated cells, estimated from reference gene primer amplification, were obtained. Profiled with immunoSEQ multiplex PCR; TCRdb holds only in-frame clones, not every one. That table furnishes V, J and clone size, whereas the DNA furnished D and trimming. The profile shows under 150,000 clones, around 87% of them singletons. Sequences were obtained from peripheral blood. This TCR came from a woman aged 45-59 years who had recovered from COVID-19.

CDR3 bases: TGTGCCAGCAGCCCACGATCGGGACAGGTCGTATCGAACACCGGGGAGCTGTTTTTT. Protein sequence: CASSPRSGQVVSNTGELFF. This chain links TRBV4-2 with TRBJ2-2; TRBD1 aligns across 8 bases. Looked up from germline, CDR1 is LGHNA and CDR2 is YNFKEQ. The junction had 13 bases not matched to a gene; V was cut back by 4 bases and J by 0 bases. CDR3 length: 19 residues.